The T cell receptor (beta chain) under discussion was sequenced for a study of OX40 agonist ivuxolimab in advanced cancers. CDR3 length equals 14 residues. The V gene's germline CDR1 is SEHNR and CDR2 FQNEAQ (reference sequence). The V end was cut by 5 bases, the J end by 2 bases, with 13 bases between. Points from the study as a whole: Low clonal expansion, among the lowest seen, marked partial responders at 0.1-3.0 mg/kg.

Note on this clone: Its antigen is still unknown.

Some clones are missing from TCRdb's copy, which holds only in-frame ones; the method was immunoSEQ multiplex PCR. The sample holds some 28,000 clones, over 75% seen once. The genes are TRBV7-9 and TRBJ2-7; D is perhaps TRBD2 (5 bases). Sequenced here: CD4+ or CD8+ T cells sorted from blood, sampled in a trial of the OX40 agonist ivuxolimab. The receptor comes from an adult with an advanced solid tumor such as melanoma, head and neck, liver or kidney cancer. Here the CDR3 reads CASSPKDWTYEQYF. In nucleotides, the CDR3 is TGTGCCAGCAGCCCCAAGGACTGGACCTACGAGCAGTACTTC. The full variable domain, with the rest looked up from reference TRBV7-9 and TRBJ2-7, is DTGVSQNPRHKITKRGQNVTFRCDPISEHNRLYWYRQTLGQGPEFLTYFQNEAQLEKSRLLSDRFSAERPKGSFSTLEIQRTEQGDSAMYLCASSPKDWTYEQYFGPGTRLTVT.